Listed below are T cell receptor beta chains from one sample, sequenced in a study of blood T cell repertoires in COVID-19. This table comes from immunoSEQ multiplex PCR, and its TCRdb copy is limited to in-frame clones, with some not included. The sample comprises over 200,000 clones, roughly 89% of which are singletons, and under 10% rests with the top ten. Source material: PBMCs or T cells enriched from blood (not recorded which). These receptors were taken from a man in his forties or fifties who had recovered from COVID-19. The CDR3 runs from the conserved cysteine through the conserved F or W. A D gene is named only where the DNA matches it firmly. Not every row has a clone size; where given, it reads once, few, many or a size class.

d_gene	v_gene	j_gene	abundance	CDR3aa	CDR3nt
-	TRBV20-1	TRBJ1-2	-	CSASGAVNYGYTF	TGCAGTGCTAGTGGGGCTGTAAACTATGGCTACACCTTC
TRBD2	TRBV15	TRBJ2-5	-	CATRIAGGKTQYF	TGTGCCACCAGGATAGCGGGGGGGAAGACCCAGTACTTC
-	TRBV5-1	TRBJ2-3	-	CASSPEVGSRTDTQYF	TGCGCCAGCAGCCCGGAGGTGGGGAGCCGCACAGATACGCAGTATTTT
TRBD1	TRBV6-5	TRBJ1-4	-	CASSSPTGGNEKLFF	TGTGCCAGCAGTTCCCCGACAGGGGGTAATGAAAAACTGTTTTTT
-	TRBV28	TRBJ1-3	-	CASSLTRGGNTIYF	TGTGCCAGCAGTTTAACCAGGGGTGGAAACACCATATATTTT
-	TRBV20-1	TRBJ2-3	-	CSFSATDTQYF	TGCAGTTTCAGCGCAACAGATACGCAGTATTTT
-	TRBV6-1	TRBJ2-1	-	CASSDGQGSYNEQFF	TGTGCCAGCAGTGACGGTCAGGGTTCCTACAATGAGCAGTTCTTC
-	TRBV27	TRBJ2-7	-	CASGRARSYEQYF	TGTGCCAGCGGGCGGGCGCGCTCCTACGAGCAGTACTTC
TRBD1	TRBV11-2	TRBJ2-1	-	CASSFGTDNEQFF	TGTGCCAGCAGCTTTGGGACAGACAATGAGCAGTTCTTC
-	TRBV5-1	TRBJ1-4	-	CASSTTDRNEKLFF	TGCGCCAGCAGCACGACGGACAGAAATGAAAAACTGTTTTTT
-	TRBV6-1	TRBJ2-7	once	CASSEIPGSAYEQYF	TGTGCCAGCAGTGAAATCCCAGGCTCTGCCTACGAGCAGTACTTC
-	TRBV18	TRBJ2-3	-	CASSPLEELYTQYF	TGTGCCAGCTCACCTCTCGAAGAACTTTATACGCAGTATTTT
-	TRBV20-1	TRBJ1-6	-	CSASFTNSPLHF	TGCAGTGCTAGTTTCACAAATTCACCCCTCCACTTT
-	TRBV7-9	TRBJ1-5	-	CASSLVGASQPQHF	TGTGCCAGCAGCTTAGTAGGGGCTAGTCAGCCCCAGCATTTT
-	TRBV18	TRBJ1-3	-	CASSPIDSYSGNTIYF	TGTGCCAGCTCACCGATCGACAGCTACTCTGGAAACACCATATATTTT
TRBD1	TRBV29-1	TRBJ2-1	-	CSVETGEEQFF	TGCAGCGTGGAAACAGGGGAAGAGCAGTTCTTC
TRBD1	TRBV30	TRBJ1-3	-	CAWGRGQGAGNTIYF	TGTGCCTGGGGAAGAGGACAGGGGGCTGGAAACACCATATATTTT
TRBD1	TRBV6-5	TRBJ2-7	-	CASSFPGTGTSYEQYF	TGTGCCAGCAGTTTTCCCGGGACAGGGACTTCCTACGAGCAGTACTTC
TRBD1	TRBV16	TRBJ2-1	-	CASSQTDREREQFF	TGTGCCAGCAGCCAAACGGACAGGGAACGAGAGCAGTTCTTC
-	TRBV12-5	TRBJ2-7	-	CASGPPRGGLGPQYF	TGTGCTAGTGGTCCCCCCCGTGGAGGGTTAGGTCCGCAGTACTTC
TRBD1	TRBV27	TRBJ1-3	-	CASSTRQGVPGNTIYF	TGTGCCAGCAGTACTCGACAGGGGGTTCCTGGAAACACCATATATTTT
-	TRBV4-1	TRBJ1-3	-	CASSQGLSSGNTIYF	TGCGCCAGCAGCCAAGGCCTAAGCTCTGGAAACACCATATATTTT
-	TRBV2	TRBJ2-1	once	CASSEGKAGHEQFF	TGTGCCAGCAGTGAAGGCAAAGCTGGGCATGAGCAGTTCTTC
TRBD2	TRBV10-2	TRBJ2-1	-	CASTLAGDYNEQFF	TGCGCCAGCACACTAGCGGGGGATTACAATGAGCAGTTCTTC
TRBD1	TRBV6-1	TRBJ1-1	-	CASSGGQGAPGTEAFF	TGTGCCAGCAGTGGGGGACAGGGCGCTCCGGGCACTGAAGCTTTCTTT
TRBD2	TRBV9	TRBJ2-3	once	CASSVGTSGLLGDTQYF	TGTGCCAGCAGCGTGGGGACTAGCGGTCTGCTGGGAGATACGCAGTATTTT
TRBD2	TRBV7-3	TRBJ2-2	-	CASSLNPSGGPNTGELFF	TGTGCCAGCAGCTTAAATCCTAGCGGGGGACCTAACACCGGGGAGCTGTTTTTT
-	TRBV7-3	TRBJ2-1	-	CASSLTSPRGDEQFF	TGTGCCAGCAGCTTAACGAGCCCTCGGGGTGATGAGCAGTTCTTC
-	TRBV19	TRBJ2-5	-	CASSIRQEQETQYF	TGTGCCAGTAGTATCCGACAAGAACAAGAGACCCAGTACTTC
-	TRBV6-6	TRBJ1-2	-	CASSYERDYYGYTF	TGTGCCAGCAGTTACGAACGGGATTACTATGGCTACACCTTC
-	TRBV7-2	TRBJ2-7	-	CASSLVGVAYEQYF	TGTGCCAGCAGCTTAGTCGGAGTGGCCTACGAGCAGTACTTC